Listed below are T cell receptor beta chains from one sample, sequenced in a study of blood T cell repertoires in COVID-19. Generated by immunoSEQ multiplex PCR, the TCRdb table keeps only in-frame clones and is missing some. The sample comprises under 200,000 clones, 85% of which are singletons, and under 6.5% rests with the top ten. Sequencing was carried out using peripheral blood. The receptors were gathered from a woman aged 50 to 60 with COVID-19, enrolled during active disease. Each CDR3 is given with its conserved first and last residue. D genes are given only for firm matches. A clone size is listed for some rows: how often the clone was seen (once, few, many), or a class if it is expanded.

v_call	j_call	d_call	clone_size	cdr3_aa	cdr3_nt
TRBV4-2	TRBJ2-3	-	-	CASSQDWWRLGGAGDTQYF	TGTGCCAGCAGCCAAGATTGGTGGAGGCTGGGGGGGGCGGGAGATACGCAGTATTTT
TRBV2	TRBJ1-4	-	-	CASSEAWAEKLFF	TGTGCCAGCAGTGAAGCGTGGGCAGAAAAACTGTTTTTT
TRBV29-1	TRBJ1-2	-	-	CSVASTGLGYGYTF	TGCAGCGTTGCCTCTACAGGGCTCGGCTATGGCTACACCTTC
TRBV5-1	TRBJ2-3	TRBD2	-	CASSLGSGGGSDTQYF	TGCGCCAGCAGCTTGGGCAGCGGGGGTGGGTCAGATACGCAGTATTTT
TRBV19	TRBJ2-7	-	-	CASSSLDRAYEQYF	TGTGCCAGTAGCTCCTTGGACAGAGCCTACGAGCAGTACTTC
TRBV5-6	TRBJ1-1	TRBD1	-	CASSFRDREHTEAFF	TGTGCCAGCAGCTTCCGAGACAGGGAGCACACTGAAGCTTTCTTT
TRBV28	TRBJ2-7	TRBD1	-	CASRRQGVSYEQYF	TGTGCCAGCAGGCGACAGGGAGTCTCCTACGAGCAGTACTTC
TRBV5-4	TRBJ2-7	TRBD1	-	CAGSWDRNYEQYF	TGTGCCGGCAGCTGGGACAGAAACTACGAGCAGTACTTC
TRBV3-1/TRBV3-2	TRBJ2-7	-	-	CASSQDWGPYEQYF	TGTGCCAGCAGCCAAGACTGGGGGCCCTACGAGCAGTACTTC
TRBV3-1/TRBV3-2	TRBJ2-5	-	-	CASSQVMGNGGSLETQYF	TGTGCCAGCAGCCAAGTTATGGGTAATGGAGGAAGTCTGGAGACCCAGTACTTC
TRBV3-1/TRBV3-2	TRBJ2-7	TRBD2	once	CASSQDPGTSGGAVGEQYF	TGTGCCAGCAGCCAAGATCCCGGGACTAGCGGGGGGGCTGTTGGGGAGCAGTACTTC
TRBV5-1	TRBJ2-7	TRBD1	-	CASSLANQGVSYEQYF	TGCGCCAGCAGCTTGGCCAATCAGGGGGTTAGCTACGAGCAGTACTTC
TRBV7-9	TRBJ1-4	-	few	CASSLREGGEKLFF	TGTGCCAGCAGCTTACGGGAGGGAGGTGAAAAACTGTTTTTT
TRBV7-3	TRBJ2-3	TRBD2	-	CASSPLAGGPADTQYF	TGTGCCAGCAGCCCTCTAGCGGGGGGGCCCGCAGATACGCAGTATTTT
TRBV23-1	TRBJ2-1	TRBD1	-	CASSQSPDRPYNEQFF	TGCGCCAGCAGTCAATCACCGGACAGGCCTTACAATGAGCAGTTCTTC
TRBV7-9	TRBJ1-2	TRBD1	-	CASSYRGGYTF	TGTGCCAGCAGCTACAGGGGTGGCTACACCTTC
TRBV19	TRBJ2-7	-	-	CASSIPGAYEQYF	TGTGCCAGTAGTATCCCAGGGGCCTACGAGCAGTACTTC
TRBV3-1/TRBV3-2	TRBJ2-1	-	-	CASSLNYEQFF	TGTGCCAGCAGCCTAAACTATGAGCAGTTCTTC
TRBV18	TRBJ2-7	-	once	CASSPPGQSDEQYF	TGTGCCAGCTCACCACCGGGCCAGTCCGACGAGCAGTACTTC
TRBV7-6	TRBJ2-7	-	-	CASSLASGGYEQYF	TGTGCCAGCAGCTTAGCTTCAGGGGGGTACGAGCAGTACTTC
TRBV7-3	TRBJ1-2	TRBD1	-	CASSPGTGEGYTF	TGTGCCAGCAGCCCCGGGACAGGGGAGGGCTACACCTTC
TRBV2	TRBJ1-1	-	-	CASSVPGGRERRDTEAFF	TGTGCCAGCAGTGTCCCCGGTGGCAGGGAACGGAGAGACACTGAAGCTTTCTTT
TRBV28	TRBJ1-4	TRBD1	-	CASSSRQGVEKLFF	TGTGCCAGCAGTTCTCGGCAGGGGGTTGAAAAACTGTTTTTT
TRBV5-6	TRBJ2-7	-	-	CASSLVQSYEQYF	TGTGCCAGCAGCTTGGTACAGTCCTACGAGCAGTACTTC
TRBV30	TRBJ2-2	-	-	CAWSGGQGLTGELFF	TGTGCCTGGAGTGGGGGGCAGGGTCTCACCGGGGAGCTGTTTTTT
TRBV28	TRBJ2-7	-	-	CASSSSSYEQYF	TGTGCCAGCAGTTCTAGCTCCTACGAGCAGTACTTC
TRBV6-5	TRBJ2-2	-	-	CASSYSRTGELFF	TGTGCCAGCAGTTACTCGCGCACCGGGGAGCTGTTTTTT
TRBV6-1	TRBJ2-7	-	-	CASSGDSSYEQYF	TGTGCCAGCTCGGGGGACAGCTCCTACGAGCAGTACTTC
TRBV7-2	TRBJ2-6	-	-	CASSLDPNFSGANVLTF	TGTGCCAGCAGCTTAGACCCCAACTTCTCTGGGGCCAACGTCCTGACTTTC
TRBV7-9	TRBJ1-5	TRBD1	-	CASSLGLGTGNQPQHF	TGTGCCAGCAGCTTAGGTCTTGGGACAGGGAATCAGCCCCAGCATTTT
TRBV4-1	TRBJ1-2	-	-	CASSQAQGGHTF	TGCGCCAGCAGCCAAGCTCAGGGAGGGCACACCTTC
TRBV27	TRBJ2-3	-	-	CASSFSSTDTQYF	TGTGCCAGCAGTTTTTCTAGCACAGATACGCAGTATTTT
TRBV28	TRBJ2-1	-	-	CASRQTAYNEQFF	TGTGCCAGCAGGCAAACAGCATACAATGAGCAGTTCTTC
TRBV5-1	TRBJ2-3	TRBD2	once	CASTEGERGGQYF	TGCGCCAGCACCGAGGGTGAGCGGGGGGGACAGTATTTT
TRBV6-5	TRBJ1-4	-	-	CASSSSGGREKLFF	TGTGCCAGCAGTTCGTCGGGGGGCCGGGAAAAACTGTTTTTT
TRBV7-3	TRBJ2-3	-	few	CASSPDGVPDTQYF	TGTGCCAGCAGCCCAGACGGGGTTCCAGATACGCAGTATTTT
TRBV6-5	TRBJ1-2	TRBD1	-	CASSAGTGNYGYTF	TGTGCCAGCAGCGCCGGGACAGGGAACTATGGCTACACCTTC
TRBV5-3	TRBJ1-6	-	-	CARSLLQGIYDSPLHF	TGTGCCAGAAGCTTATTACAGGGCATATATGATTCACCCCTCCACTTT
TRBV12-5	TRBJ2-1	TRBD1	-	CASGPEWGQGYNEQFF	TGTGCTAGTGGGCCCGAGTGGGGACAGGGCTACAATGAGCAGTTCTTC
TRBV5-4	TRBJ2-1	-	-	CASSLWGDSYNEQFF	TGTGCCAGCAGCTTGTGGGGGGACTCCTACAATGAGCAGTTCTTC
TRBV6-5	TRBJ2-2	TRBD1	-	CASSIQGAVPGELFF	TGTGCCAGCAGTATACAGGGGGCAGTACCCGGGGAGCTGTTTTTT
TRBV24-1	TRBJ1-2	TRBD1	-	CATSEQGFRYGYTF	TGTGCCACCAGTGAACAGGGGTTTCGCTATGGCTACACCTTC
TRBV27	TRBJ2-1	TRBD2	-	CASSLGASGGYNEQFF	TGTGCCAGCAGTTTAGGGGCGAGCGGGGGCTACAATGAGCAGTTCTTC
TRBV4-3	TRBJ1-2	TRBD1	-	CASSQKDRADGYTF	TGCGCCAGCAGCCAGAAGGACAGGGCTGACGGCTACACCTTC
TRBV9	TRBJ1-4	TRBD1	-	CASSPEAGQGNEKLFF	TGTGCCAGCAGCCCAGAGGCGGGACAGGGGAATGAAAAACTGTTTTTT
TRBV6-4	TRBJ2-2	-	-	CASSSFNTGELFF	TGTGCCAGCAGTAGCTTCAACACCGGGGAGCTGTTTTTT
TRBV30	TRBJ2-2	TRBD1	-	CAWSVGQGVVFF	TGTGCCTGGAGTGTAGGACAGGGGGTGGTGTTTTTT
TRBV30	TRBJ1-4	TRBD1	-	CAWSRGQGRNEKLFF	TGTGCCTGGAGTAGAGGACAGGGGCGAAATGAAAAACTGTTTTTT
TRBV5-4	TRBJ2-3	TRBD2	-	CASSLMAGGGTDTQYF	TGTGCCAGCAGCTTAATGGCGGGGGGGGGCACAGATACGCAGTATTTT
TRBV6-6	TRBJ1-1	TRBD1	-	CASSYDRGQTEAFF	TGTGCCAGCAGTTACGACAGGGGGCAGACTGAAGCTTTCTTT
TRBV4-2	TRBJ1-2	TRBD1	-	CASSPLTGPDYGYTF	TGTGCCAGCAGCCCCCTGACAGGGCCAGACTATGGCTACACCTTC
TRBV6-2/TRBV6-3	TRBJ2-7	TRBD1	-	CASSTGDRARAYEQYF	TGTGCCAGCAGTACCGGGGACAGGGCGAGAGCCTACGAGCAGTACTTC